This entry lists 23 T cell receptor beta chains sequenced from one sample in a study of blood T cell repertoires in COVID-19. Measured with immunoSEQ multiplex PCR; TCRdb has only the in-frame clones, and not every one. The sample lists 130,000 to 150,000 clones, around four fifths occurring once. Material: peripheral blood. The receptors derive from a human donor in a cohort sampled during active COVID-19.

J is TRBJ2-5 and V is TRBV10-3; TRBD2 matches 11 bases. CDR1 is ENHRY, CDR2 SYGVKD, per germline. The ends lost 10 bases at V and 5 bases at J; junction bases unmatched: 6. The CDR3 totals 13 residues. CDR3 nucleotides: TGTGCCACAACGACTAGCGGGATCGAGACCCAGTACTTC. This sequence encodes CATTTSGIETQYF.

This chain uses TRBV5-1 with TRBJ1-2; no reliable D call. V lost 0 bases and J 4 bases, leaving 10 bases between the germline ends. Germline V gene lookup returns CDR1 SGHRS and CDR2 YFSETQ. CDR3 size: 14 residues. The CDR3 loop is CASSLAMAGYGYTF. CDR3 DNA sequence: TGCGCCAGCAGCTTGGCGATGGCGGGCTATGGCTACACCTTC.

Only a few counts were recorded for this clone. The chain uses TRBV5-1 and TRBJ1-1; D uncertain. Germline CDR1 is SGHRS and CDR2 is YFSETQ. This CDR3 has 15 amino acids. Trimming left V 4 bases short and J 6 bases short, with 19 bases between. CDR3 residues: CASSRGPGNQPEAFF. The CDR3 bases are TGCGCCAGCAGCCGGGGTCCGGGAAACCAGCCTGAAGCTTTCTTT.

The chain combines TRBV9 with TRBJ2-1, with TRBD2 matching over 10 bases. In germline, CDR1 is SGDLS, CDR2 YYNGEE. CDR3 length equals 16 residues. V was pared by 4 bases and J by 5 bases, with 9 bases of the junction left unmatched. The CDR3 here is CASSTPLAGANNEQFF. CDR3 coding DNA: TGTGCCAGCAGCACGCCTCTAGCGGGGGCTAACAATGAGCAGTTCTTC.

The rearrangement uses TRBV4-1 and TRBJ1-1; TRBD1 aligns across 7 bases. Trimming took 0 bases from V and 1 from J; bases not matched to a gene: 8. The CDR3 consists of 17 residues. Germline loops: CDR1 MGHRA, CDR2 YSYEKL. This CDR3 is CASSQEGAGGPNTEAFF. For the CDR3, the DNA is TGCGCCAGCAGCCAAGAAGGGGCAGGGGGGCCGAACACTGAAGCTTTCTTT.

CDR3 sequence reads: CASSVDGLSGEQYF. DNA for the CDR3: TGTGCCAGCAGCGTAGACGGACTCTCGGGTGAGCAGTACTTC. The chain carries TRBV9 and TRBJ2-7; D perhaps matches TRBD2 (5 bases). V was pared by 0 bases and J by 7 bases, with 14 bases between. The CDR3 has 14 amino acids. Germline assignment: CDR1 SGDLS and CDR2 YYNGEE.

This rearrangement joins TRBV29-1 to TRBJ1-1; tentatively, D is TRBD1 (6 bases). Per the germline V gene, CDR1 is SQVTM and CDR2 is ANQGSEA. The ends were cut back, 4 bases at V and 1 base at J, with 10 bases in the middle. CDR3 length: 13 residues. DNA for the CDR3: TGCAGCGTTGCAAGGACAGCGAACACTGAAGCTTTCTTT. Translated, it gives CSVARTANTEAFF.

The genes are TRBV7-2 and TRBJ1-1, with D perhaps matching TRBD1 (6 bases). V was cut by 3 bases and J by 3 bases, with 8 bases left in between. The CDR3 has 13 amino acids. Per the germline V gene, CDR1 is SGHTA and CDR2 is FQGNSA. CDR3 nucleotide sequence: TGTGCCAGCAGCTTCAACAGGGACACTGAAGCTTTCTTT. It specifies CASSFNRDTEAFF.

V usage is TRBV7-2 and J usage is TRBJ1-2, with 12 bases aligning to TRBD1. Trimming took 5 bases from V and 3 from J; bases not matched to a gene: 10. The CDR3 is made up of 17 amino acids. Germline CDR1 SGHTA, CDR2 FQGNSA. In DNA, the CDR3 is TGTGCCAGCAGCCCCGGGACAGGGGGCTTGGGAGACTATGGCTACACCTTC. It encodes CASSPGTGGLGDYGYTF.

V is TRBV19 and J is TRBJ1-5; perhaps TRBD1 as D (6 bases). Trimming cost V 1 base and J 3 bases, with 13 bases left between them. The CDR3 consists of 16 residues. The germline V gene has CDR1 LNHDA and CDR2 SQIVND (reference sequence). The chain's CDR3 is CASSIVTGKVNQPQHF. CDR3 sequence (DNA): TGTGCCAGTAGTATAGTAACAGGGAAAGTCAATCAGCCCCAGCATTTT.

The chain joins TRBV29-1 to TRBJ2-3; no clear D gene. From germline, CDR1 is SQVTM and CDR2 ANQGSEA. The CDR3 loop spans 13 amino acids. Between the trimmed V and J ends, which lost 1 base and 6 bases, there was a span of 11 bases. The chain's CDR3 is CSVEGRLTDTQYF. CDR3 in DNA: TGCAGCGTTGAAGGTCGACTGACGGATACGCAGTATTTT.

This clone was seen only a few times. This chain joins TRBV4-2 and TRBJ1-4; 8 positions agree with TRBD1. Trimming at V came to 1 base and at J to 8 bases, leaving 3 bases not matched to a gene. CDR3 size: 14 residues. CDR1 and CDR2 from the germline V gene are LGHNA and YNFKEQ. The CDR3 DNA sequence: TGTGCCAGCAGCCAAGGGACAGGGTCAGAAAAACTGTTTTTT. Its translation is CASSQGTGSEKLFF.

The gene calls are TRBV6-5 and TRBJ1-2; TRBD1 might be the D (6 bases). The CDR3 length is 14 residues. Trimming stripped 5 bases from V and 10 bases from J, with 20 bases between. Germline CDR1 reads MNHEY; CDR2 reads SVGAGI. This CDR3 reads CASSPDSGQWDYTF. Written as DNA, the CDR3 is TGTGCCAGCAGTCCTGACTCTGGACAGTGGGACTACACCTTC.

This chain links TRBV5-4 with TRBJ2-3; TRBD2 aligns across 8 bases. The CDR3 spans 16 residues. Germline CDR1 reads SGHNT; CDR2 reads YYREEE (reference sequence). Trimming removed 6 bases from V and 5 bases from J; junction bases left unmatched: 14. The CDR3 DNA reads TGTGCCAGCACCCCCTCCGGGAGCGGGGGTTTAGATACGCAGTATTTT. The encoded protein is CASTPSGSGGLDTQYF. Complete variable domain (other parts from reference TRBV5-4 and TRBJ2-3): ETGVTQSPTHLIKTRGQQVTLRCSSQSGHNTVSWYQQALGQGPQFIFQYYREEENGRGNFPPRFSGLQFPNYSSELNVNALELDDSALYLCASTPSGSGGLDTQYFGPGTRLTVL.

The V and J genes are TRBV12-3 or TRBV12-4 and TRBJ2-3; D uncertain. The CDR3 has 11 amino acids. Deletions cut 5 bases from V and 6 bases from J, with 6 bases between. The CDR3 nucleotides are TGTGCCAGCAGTCCCCAGGATACGCAGTATTTT. It codes for CASSPQDTQYF.

The chain links TRBV19 to TRBJ1-4, with D maybe TRBD1 (6 bases). CDR1 is LNHDA and CDR2 is SQIVND in the germline V gene (reference sequence). The length of the CDR3 is 19 residues. Trimming cost V 4 bases and J 7 bases, with 28 bases left between them. Written as DNA, the CDR3 is TGTGCCAGTAGTAACCAAAGACAGGTACTATCCCGTACGGTTGAAAAACTGTTTTTT. Protein: CASSNQRQVLSRTVEKLFF. The full variable domain, with the rest looked up from reference TRBV19 and TRBJ1-4, is DGGITQSPKYLFRKEGQNVTLSCEQNLNHDAMYWYRQDPGQGLRLIYYSQIVNDFQKGDIAEGYSVSREKKESFPLTVTSAQKNPTAFYLCASSNQRQVLSRTVEKLFFGSGTQLSVL.

V is TRBV30 and J is TRBJ1-5; no clear D gene. Germline V gene sequence: CDR1 GTSNPN, CDR2 SVGIG (reference sequence). CDR3 size: 13 residues. V lost 0 bases to trimming and J lost 4 bases, with 7 bases between them. Written as DNA, the CDR3 is TGTGCCTGGAGTGTGAACAGAAATCAGCCCCAGCATTTT. Protein product: CAWSVNRNQPQHF.

The chain uses TRBV5-5 and TRBJ1-4, with 7 bases that match TRBD1. There are 16 residues in the CDR3. J was trimmed by 0 bases and V by 4 bases; bases with no gene match: 6. Germline assignment: CDR1 SGHKS and CDR2 YYEKEE (reference sequence). The CDR3 is CASSGAGTATNEKLFF. The CDR3 coding sequence is TGTGCCAGCAGCGGGGCCGGGACAGCAACTAATGAAAAACTGTTTTTT.

This chain uses TRBV2 with TRBJ2-1; a possible D gene is TRBD1 (5 bases). Germline values: CDR1 SNHLY, CDR2 FYNNEI. CDR3 length: 11 amino acids. Trimming removed 5 bases from V and 13 bases from J, with 12 bases in between. The CDR3 bases are TGTGCCAGCAGTTCTGGGGCAAATCAGTTCTTC. It is translated as CASSSGANQFF.

The rearrangement links TRBV4-3 to TRBJ2-5, with 10 positions matching TRBD2. V shed 0 bases, J shed 7 bases, and the junction held 2 bases outside the gene matches. Germline V CDR1 and CDR2: LGHNA, YSLEER. The CDR3 runs to 14 residues. The CDR3 region is CASSQESGGGTQYF. The CDR3 DNA reads as TGCGCCAGCAGCCAAGAGAGCGGGGGGGGGACCCAGTACTTC.

This clone was seen repeatedly, ten times or more. This chain joins TRBV6-6 and TRBJ1-1, with TRBD1 identical over 12 bases. The CDR3 contains 15 residues. Germline CDR1 MNHNY, CDR2 SVGAGI (reference sequence). Trimming took 3 bases from V and 4 from J; bases not matched to a gene: 3. The CDR3 DNA sequence: TGTGCCAGCAGTTATGGGACAGGGGGCAGCACTGAAGCTTTCTTT. Its protein product is CASSYGTGGSTEAFF.

This rearrangement joins TRBV28 to TRBJ1-4; 7 bases are a match to TRBD1. The V gene's germline CDR1 is MDHEN and CDR2 SYDVKM. The CDR3 sequence is 13 residues long. The J segment lost 10 bases and the V segment lost 6 bases, leaving 8 bases of the junction unmatched. The CDR3, as DNA: TGTGCCAGCAGGAGACAGGGACGGGGAAAACTGTTTTTT. Translation: CASRRQGRGKLFF.

The V call is TRBV29-1, the J call TRBJ2-7, with TRBD1 matching over 12 bases. The V gene's germline CDR1 is SQVTM and CDR2 ANQGSEA. Losses at the gene ends were 6 bases for V and 2 bases for J; bases not matched to a gene: 2. The CDR3 contains 13 residues. The CDR3 DNA sequence: TGCAGCGTCCGGGACAGGGGGCCCTACGAGCAGTACTTC. Translation: CSVRDRGPYEQYF.